Below are 5 T cell receptor beta chains sequenced from a single sample in a study of glioma-infiltrating T cells after dendritic cell vaccination. TCRdb's copy holds only in-frame clones and misses some; the assay was immunoSEQ multiplex PCR. The sample has some 100,000 clones; around three quarters are singletons. Source: blood, taken before dendritic cell vaccination. The receptors stem from a human donor with glioblastoma.

This chain connects TRBV2 to TRBJ1-3, with 11 bases fitting TRBD1. Germline trimming cut 1 base from V and 4 bases from J; bases unmatched to any gene: 9. The CDR3 sequence is 18 residues long. The germline V gene has CDR1 SNHLY and CDR2 FYNNEI. CDR3 protein: CASSEDWGTGGPGNTIYF. The CDR3 DNA follows: TGTGCCAGCAGTGAAGATTGGGGGACAGGGGGTCCGGGAAACACCATATATTTT.

The V gene is TRBV7-9, the J gene TRBJ2-1, with 7 bases that match TRBD2. This CDR3 is 15 amino acids long. Per the germline V gene, CDR1 is SEHNR and CDR2 is FQNEAQ (reference sequence). V shed 4 bases, J shed 8 bases, and the junction held 11 bases outside the gene matches. CDR3 sequence (DNA): TGTGCCAGCAGCTCACTCGGGGGGTCTGGCGATGAGCAGTTCTTC. Protein product: CASSSLGGSGDEQFF.

The V and J genes are TRBV16 and TRBJ2-3, with 8 positions matching TRBD1. V shed 0 bases and J 6 bases; nucleotides not matched to a gene: 2. Germline V CDR1 and CDR2: KGHSY, FQNENV. This CDR3 contains 14 residues. The CDR3 here is CASSQSYRGDTQYF. CDR3 in DNA: TGTGCCAGCAGCCAATCCTACAGGGGGGATACGCAGTATTTT.

The V and J genes are TRBV5-1 and TRBJ1-1; perhaps TRBD1 as D (6 bases). Trimming left V 3 bases short and J 1 base short, with 10 bases between. The germline CDR1 and CDR2 sequences are SGHRS and YFSETQ. The CDR3 is 14 amino acids. The CDR3 loop reads CASSSSTGNTEAFF. Written as DNA, the CDR3 is TGCGCCAGCAGCTCTTCGACAGGGAACACTGAAGCTTTCTTT.

The chain recombines TRBV29-1 with TRBJ1-3; D is unresolved. There are 14 residues in the CDR3. V was pared by 8 bases and J by 4 bases, with 18 bases between. Germline lookup yields CDR1 SQVTM and CDR2 ANQGSEA. This chain's CDR3 is CSTLPRVGGNTIYF. In nucleotides, the CDR3 is TGCAGCACCCTACCACGGGTAGGCGGAAACACCATATATTTT.